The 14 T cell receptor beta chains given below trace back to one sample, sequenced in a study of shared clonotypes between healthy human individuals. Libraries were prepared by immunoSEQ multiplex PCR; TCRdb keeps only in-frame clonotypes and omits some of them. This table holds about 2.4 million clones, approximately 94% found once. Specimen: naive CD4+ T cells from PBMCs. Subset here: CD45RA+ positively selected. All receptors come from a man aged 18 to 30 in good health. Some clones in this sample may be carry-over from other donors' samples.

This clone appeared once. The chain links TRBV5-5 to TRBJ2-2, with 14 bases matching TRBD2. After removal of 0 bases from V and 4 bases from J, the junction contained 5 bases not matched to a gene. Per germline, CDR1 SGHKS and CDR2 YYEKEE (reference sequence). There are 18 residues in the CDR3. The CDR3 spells CASSLGLAGGPGTGELFF. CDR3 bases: TGTGCCAGCAGCTTGGGACTAGCGGGAGGGCCGGGCACCGGGGAGCTGTTTTTT.

CDR3 DNA sequence: TGCAGCGTTGAAGAGGACAGTGCGGTGAACACTGAAGCTTTCTTT. Translation: CSVEEDSAVNTEAFF. The gene calls are TRBV29-1 and TRBJ1-1; D is possibly TRBD1 (6 bases). The CDR3 sequence is 15 residues long. Germline values: CDR1 SQVTM, CDR2 ANQGSEA. V lost 0 bases to trimming and J lost 0 bases, with 11 bases between them.

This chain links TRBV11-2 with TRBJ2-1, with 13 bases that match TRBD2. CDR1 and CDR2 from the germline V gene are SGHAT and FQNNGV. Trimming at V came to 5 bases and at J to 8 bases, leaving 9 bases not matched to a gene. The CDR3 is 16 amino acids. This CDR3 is CASSLRTSGSVYEQFF. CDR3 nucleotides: TGTGCCAGCAGCCTTCGGACTAGCGGGAGTGTCTATGAGCAGTTCTTC.

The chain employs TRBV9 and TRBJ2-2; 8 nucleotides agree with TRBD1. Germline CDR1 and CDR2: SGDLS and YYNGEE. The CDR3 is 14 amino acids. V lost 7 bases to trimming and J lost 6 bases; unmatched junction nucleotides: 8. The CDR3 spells CASGQGGSPGELFF. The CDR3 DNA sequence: TGTGCCAGCGGACAGGGAGGTTCTCCCGGGGAGCTGTTTTTT.

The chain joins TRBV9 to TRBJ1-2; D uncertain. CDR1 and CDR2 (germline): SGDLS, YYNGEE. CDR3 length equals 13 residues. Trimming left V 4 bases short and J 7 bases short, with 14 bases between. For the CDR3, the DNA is TGTGCCAGCAGCCGTGGACCGCCCGGTGGCTACACCTTC. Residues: CASSRGPPGGYTF.

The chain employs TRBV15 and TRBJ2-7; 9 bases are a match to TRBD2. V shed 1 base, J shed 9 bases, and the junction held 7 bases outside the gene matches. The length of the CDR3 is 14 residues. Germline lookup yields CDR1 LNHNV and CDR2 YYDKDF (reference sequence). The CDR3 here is CATSRGASGIGQYF. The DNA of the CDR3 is TGTGCCACCAGCAGAGGGGCTAGCGGGATTGGGCAGTACTTC.

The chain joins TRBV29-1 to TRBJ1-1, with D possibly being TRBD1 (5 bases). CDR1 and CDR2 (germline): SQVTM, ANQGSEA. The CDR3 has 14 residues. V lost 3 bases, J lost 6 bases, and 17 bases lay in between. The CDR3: CSVDPGLWIAEAFF. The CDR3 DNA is TGCAGCGTTGACCCAGGGTTGTGGATCGCTGAAGCTTTCTTT.

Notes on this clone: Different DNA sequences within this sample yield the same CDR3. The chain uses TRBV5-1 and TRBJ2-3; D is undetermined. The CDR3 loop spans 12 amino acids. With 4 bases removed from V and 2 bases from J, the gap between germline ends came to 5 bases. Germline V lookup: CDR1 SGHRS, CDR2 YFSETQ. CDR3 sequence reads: CASSLYTDTQYF. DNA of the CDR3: TGCGCCAGCAGCCTATACACAGATACGCAGTATTTT.

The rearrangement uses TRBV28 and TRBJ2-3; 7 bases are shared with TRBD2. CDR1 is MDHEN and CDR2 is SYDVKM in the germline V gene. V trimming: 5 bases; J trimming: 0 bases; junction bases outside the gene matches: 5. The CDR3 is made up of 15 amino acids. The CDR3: CASSASGGSTDTQYF. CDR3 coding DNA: TGTGCCAGCAGTGCTAGCGGAGGTAGCACAGATACGCAGTATTTT.

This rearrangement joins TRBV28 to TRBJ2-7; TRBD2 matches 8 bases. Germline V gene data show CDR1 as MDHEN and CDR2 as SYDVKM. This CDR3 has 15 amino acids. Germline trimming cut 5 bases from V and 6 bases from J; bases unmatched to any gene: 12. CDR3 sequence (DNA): TGTGCCAGCAGTGGAGTCGGGAGCGGGAGCTCCGAGCAGTACTTC. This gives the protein CASSGVGSGSSEQYF. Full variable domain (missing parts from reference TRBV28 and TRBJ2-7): DVKVTQSSRYLVKRTGEKVFLECVQDMDHENMFWYRQDPGLGLRLIYFSYDVKMKEKGDIPEGYSVSREKKERFSLILESASTNQTSMYLCASSGVGSGSSEQYFGPGTRLTVT.

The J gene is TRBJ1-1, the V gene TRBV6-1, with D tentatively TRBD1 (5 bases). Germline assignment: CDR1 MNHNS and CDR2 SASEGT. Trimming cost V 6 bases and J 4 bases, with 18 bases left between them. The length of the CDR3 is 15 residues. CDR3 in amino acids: CASRGRGGSATEAFF. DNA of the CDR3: TGTGCCAGCAGGGGACGGGGGGGAAGCGCCACTGAAGCTTTCTTT.

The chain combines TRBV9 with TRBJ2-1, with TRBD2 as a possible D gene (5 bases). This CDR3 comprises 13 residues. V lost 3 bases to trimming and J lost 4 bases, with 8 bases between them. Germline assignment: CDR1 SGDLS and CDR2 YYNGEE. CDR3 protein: CASSGRGYNEQFF. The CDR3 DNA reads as TGTGCCAGCAGCGGGAGAGGGTACAATGAGCAGTTCTTC.

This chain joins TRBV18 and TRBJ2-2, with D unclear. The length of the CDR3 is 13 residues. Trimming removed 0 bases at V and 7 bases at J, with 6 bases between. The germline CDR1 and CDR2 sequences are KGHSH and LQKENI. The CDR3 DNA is TGTGCCAGCTCACCACCGAACGGCGGGGAGCTGTTTTTT. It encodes CASSPPNGGELFF.

The CDR3 here is CASSFQRGSLATGELFF. The CDR3 nucleotides are TGTGCCAGCAGTTTCCAGAGGGGGAGCTTGGCGACCGGGGAGCTGTTTTTT. V gene TRBV28 combines with J gene TRBJ2-2, with a tentative D call TRBD1 (6 bases). V was shortened by 3 bases and J by 5 bases, with 19 bases between the two germline ends. Germline CDR1 MDHEN, CDR2 SYDVKM. The CDR3 runs to 17 residues.